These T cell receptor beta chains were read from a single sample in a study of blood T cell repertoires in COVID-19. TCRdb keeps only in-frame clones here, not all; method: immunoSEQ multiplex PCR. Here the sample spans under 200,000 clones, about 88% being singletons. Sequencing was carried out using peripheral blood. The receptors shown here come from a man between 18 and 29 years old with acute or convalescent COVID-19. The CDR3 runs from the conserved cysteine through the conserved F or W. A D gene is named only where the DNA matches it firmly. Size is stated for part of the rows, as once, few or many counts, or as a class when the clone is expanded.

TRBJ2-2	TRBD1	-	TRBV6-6	TGTGCCAGCAGTTACACAGGGGGCGCCTTCGGGGAGCTGTTTTTT	CASSYTGGAFGELFF
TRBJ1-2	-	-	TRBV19	TGTGCCAGTAGTAGGACAGTTCGCGACTATGGCTACACCTTC	CASSRTVRDYGYTF
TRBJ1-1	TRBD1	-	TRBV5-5	TGTGCCAGCAGCCCGACAGGGATTACTACCATGAACACTGAAGCTTTCTTT	CASSPTGITTMNTEAFF
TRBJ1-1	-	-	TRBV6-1	TGTGCCAGCAGTGAAGCGGACCCAAGGCAGGGGCTACTAAACACTGAAGCTTTCTTT	CASSEADPRQGLLNTEAFF
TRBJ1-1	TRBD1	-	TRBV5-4	TGTGCCAGCAGCTTGACAGGGGATGGAGCTTTCTTT	CASSLTGDGAFF
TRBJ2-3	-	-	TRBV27	TGTGCCAGCAGGTACTCCGATACGCAGTATTTT	CASRYSDTQYF
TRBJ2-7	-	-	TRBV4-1	TGCGCCAGCAGCCAAGGGGCGAGCTCCTACGAGCAGTACTTC	CASSQGASSYEQYF
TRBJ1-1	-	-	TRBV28	TGTGCCAGCACCGGGCGAACAGGGTCAAACACTGAAGCTTTCTTT	CASTGRTGSNTEAFF
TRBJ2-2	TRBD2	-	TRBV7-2	TGTGCCAGCAGCCCGAGACTAGCGGGGAGGAACACCGGGGAGCTGTTTTTT	CASSPRLAGRNTGELFF
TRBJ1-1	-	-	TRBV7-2	TGTGCCAGCAGCTCGCAAGGGGGCACTGAAGCTTTCTTT	CASSSQGGTEAFF
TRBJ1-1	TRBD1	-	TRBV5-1	TGCGCCAGCAGCTTGGGCTCGGGACAGGGGGCCTCCACTGAAGCTTTCTTT	CASSLGSGQGASTEAFF
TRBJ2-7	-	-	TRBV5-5	TGTGCCAGCAGCTTGGCCGCAGGGTATGTATACGAGCAGTACTTC	CASSLAAGYVYEQYF
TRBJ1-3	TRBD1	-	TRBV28	TGTGCCAGCAGTTTAACAGGGGTGATCTCTGGAAACACCATATATTTT	CASSLTGVISGNTIYF
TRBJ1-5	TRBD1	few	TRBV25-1	TGTGCCAGCACCGGACAGGGGAACAATCAGCCCCAGCATTTT	CASTGQGNNQPQHF
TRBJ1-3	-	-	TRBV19	TGTGCCAGTAAAGGACAGCACTCTGGAAACACCATATATTTT	CASKGQHSGNTIYF
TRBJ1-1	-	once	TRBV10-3	TGTGCCATCAGTGAGCGGGGGAACACTGAAGCTTTCTTT	CAISERGNTEAFF
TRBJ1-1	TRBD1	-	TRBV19	TGTGCCAGTACAAATCCGGGACAGCTGAACACTGAAGCTTTCTTT	CASTNPGQLNTEAFF
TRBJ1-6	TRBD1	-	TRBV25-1	TGTGCCAGCAGAGCGACAGGGATAAATTCACCCCTCCACTTT	CASRATGINSPLHF
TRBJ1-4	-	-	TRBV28	TGTGCCAGCAGTTTCCAGGGAACTAATGAAAAACTGTTTTTT	CASSFQGTNEKLFF
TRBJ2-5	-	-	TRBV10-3	TGTGCCATCAGTGAGTCTCGAGAGACCCAGTACTTC	CAISESRETQYF
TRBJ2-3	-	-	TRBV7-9	TGTGCCAGCAGTAGGGGCAGGGCCTCTCTCTACACAGATACGCAGTATTTT	CASSRGRASLYTDTQYF
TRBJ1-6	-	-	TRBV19	TGTGCCAGTAGTATCCGCAGGGATTATAATTCACCCCTCCACTTT	CASSIRRDYNSPLHF
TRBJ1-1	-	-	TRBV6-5	TGTGCCAGCAGTTCAGCGATGGGAGCTTTCTTT	CASSSAMGAFF
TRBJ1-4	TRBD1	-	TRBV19	TGTGCCAGTAGTGCGGACAGGGGTGGTGAAAAACTGTTTTTT	CASSADRGGEKLFF
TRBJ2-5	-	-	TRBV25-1	TGTGCCAGCAGTGAATTTCGAGAGACCCAGTACTTC	CASSEFRETQYF
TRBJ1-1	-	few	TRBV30	TGTGCCTGGAGTAGCCGGCGCCCCGGAGTTGACACTGAAGCTTTCTTT	CAWSSRRPGVDTEAFF
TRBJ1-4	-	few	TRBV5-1	TGCGCCAGCTCTACCCAGAGGGATGAAAAACTGTTTTTT	CASSTQRDEKLFF
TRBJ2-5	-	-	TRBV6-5	TGTGCCAGCAGTTACTCATCAGGGGCTGGTGAGACCCAGTACTTC	CASSYSSGAGETQYF
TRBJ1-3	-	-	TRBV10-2	TGCGCCAGCAGGGAAGCGGGAGAAGGAAACACCATATATTTT	CASREAGEGNTIYF
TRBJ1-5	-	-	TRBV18	TGTGCCAGCTCACCACGGGGCGATCAGCCCCAGCATTTT	CASSPRGDQPQHF
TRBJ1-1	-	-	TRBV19	TGTGCCAGTAGTGTACAGGGACTGAACACTGAAGCTTTCTTT	CASSVQGLNTEAFF
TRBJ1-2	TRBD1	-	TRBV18	TGTGCCAGCTCACCCGGGACAGGGGTTGGCTACACCTTC	CASSPGTGVGYTF
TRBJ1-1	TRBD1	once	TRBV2	TGTGCCAGCATCAGGACAGGGAACACTGAAGCTTTCTTT	CASIRTGNTEAFF
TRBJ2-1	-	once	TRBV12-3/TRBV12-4	TGTGCCAGCAGTTTGTACAGCCTCAATGAGCAGTTCTTC	CASSLYSLNEQFF
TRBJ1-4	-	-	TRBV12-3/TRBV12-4	TGTGCCAGCAGTGGGGGGGCTGAAAAACTGTTTTTT	CASSGGAEKLFF
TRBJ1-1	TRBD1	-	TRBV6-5	TGTGCCAGCAGTATAGACAGGGGGCGCGGGGAAGCTTTCTTT	CASSIDRGRGEAFF
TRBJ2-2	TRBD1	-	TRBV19	TGTGCCAGTAGGGGACAGGGCACCACCGGGGAGCTGTTTTTT	CASRGQGTTGELFF
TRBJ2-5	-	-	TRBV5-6	TGTGCCAGCAGTCGTGATGACTTACAAGAGACCCAGTACTTC	CASSRDDLQETQYF
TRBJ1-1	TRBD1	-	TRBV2	TGTGCCAGCAGTGAAGGCGGGACAGGGGCCCTGAACACTGAAGCTTTCTTT	CASSEGGTGALNTEAFF
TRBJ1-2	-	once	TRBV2	TGTGCCAGCAGTGGGAGCAGGGAGGGGGTCTATGGCTACACCTTC	CASSGSREGVYGYTF